Listed below are T cell receptor beta chains from one sample, sequenced in a study of blood T cell repertoires in COVID-19. Here immunoSEQ multiplex PCR was the method, and the copy in TCRdb shows in-frame clones only, minus some. Among hundreds of thousands of clones listed, 75% to 90% were seen once. Material for sequencing was PBMCs or T cells enriched from blood (not recorded which). The receptors shown here come from a man aged 25-45 years who had recovered from COVID-19. CDR3s include the opening cysteine and the closing phenylalanine or tryptophan. The order of the fields is J gene, D gene, clone size, V gene, CDR3 DNA, CDR3 protein. A D gene is named only where the DNA matches it firmly. Only some rows state a clone size, as once, few, many or a class for expanded clones.

j_call: TRBJ2-5
d_call: .
clone_size: .
v_call: TRBV19
cdr3_nt: TGTGCCAGTAGTCTGAAGGACAGCCAAGAGACCCAGTACTTC
cdr3_aa: CASSLKDSQETQYF

j_call: TRBJ1-5
d_call: .
clone_size: .
v_call: TRBV12-3/TRBV12-4
cdr3_nt: TGTGCCAGCAATAGGAGGTCCCGGGAGCCCCAGCATTTT
cdr3_aa: CASNRRSREPQHF

j_call: TRBJ2-7
d_call: TRBD1
clone_size: .
v_call: TRBV7-2
cdr3_nt: TGTGCCAGCAGCGCCTCGGGACAGATCTACGAGCAGTACTTC
cdr3_aa: CASSASGQIYEQYF

j_call: TRBJ1-2
d_call: .
clone_size: .
v_call: TRBV19
cdr3_nt: TGTGCCAGTAGTATAGATCAGGTATCCTATGGCTACACCTTC
cdr3_aa: CASSIDQVSYGYTF

j_call: TRBJ1-2
d_call: .
clone_size: .
v_call: TRBV19
cdr3_nt: TGTGCCAGTAGTATCGGGCCAGACAGACTTTTTGGCTACACCTTC
cdr3_aa: CASSIGPDRLFGYTF

j_call: TRBJ1-5
d_call: .
clone_size: .
v_call: TRBV18
cdr3_nt: TGTGCCAGCTCACCCTTTCCCAATCAGCCCCAGCATTTT
cdr3_aa: CASSPFPNQPQHF

j_call: TRBJ2-2
d_call: TRBD2
clone_size: .
v_call: TRBV4-1
cdr3_nt: TGCGCCAGCAGCCAAGATTACACTAGCGGGAGCTATGGCGGGGAGCTGTTTTTT
cdr3_aa: CASSQDYTSGSYGGELFF

j_call: TRBJ2-7
d_call: .
clone_size: few
v_call: TRBV4-1
cdr3_nt: TGCGCCAGCAGCCAAGTAACGGGGGTTCCCTACGAGCAGTACTTC
cdr3_aa: CASSQVTGVPYEQYF

j_call: TRBJ1-2
d_call: .
clone_size: .
v_call: TRBV2
cdr3_nt: TGTGCCAGCAGTGAAGCGCTTCGGGTTGTCACGAACTATGGCTACACCTTC
cdr3_aa: CASSEALRVVTNYGYTF

j_call: TRBJ1-1
d_call: .
clone_size: .
v_call: TRBV28
cdr3_nt: TGTGCCAGCAGCCCGCGTGACACTGAAGCTTTCTTT
cdr3_aa: CASSPRDTEAFF

j_call: TRBJ1-5
d_call: .
clone_size: .
v_call: TRBV28
cdr3_nt: TGTGCCAGTAAAGAGGGTACCCAGCCCCAGCATTTT
cdr3_aa: CASKEGTQPQHF

j_call: TRBJ2-7
d_call: .
clone_size: .
v_call: TRBV3-1/TRBV3-2
cdr3_nt: TGTGCCAGCAGCCAAGTTTCGAGGGAGCAGTACTTC
cdr3_aa: CASSQVSREQYF

j_call: TRBJ2-3
d_call: .
clone_size: .
v_call: TRBV7-2
cdr3_nt: TGTGCCAGCAGCTTACTTGGACACACTACAGATACGCAGTATTTT
cdr3_aa: CASSLLGHTTDTQYF

j_call: TRBJ1-2
d_call: .
clone_size: once
v_call: TRBV7-9
cdr3_nt: TGTGCCAGCAGCTCTCTTAACGGGGGCTACACCTTC
cdr3_aa: CASSSLNGGYTF

j_call: TRBJ1-2
d_call: TRBD1
clone_size: .
v_call: TRBV5-3
cdr3_nt: TGTGTCAGAAGGACAGGGGGCTCTGGCTACACCTTC
cdr3_aa: CVRRTGGSGYTF

j_call: TRBJ1-3
d_call: .
clone_size: .
v_call: TRBV5-5
cdr3_nt: TGTGCCAGCAGCCGGCCAGGACAGAGCTCTGGAAACACCATATATTTT
cdr3_aa: CASSRPGQSSGNTIYF

j_call: TRBJ2-3
d_call: TRBD2
clone_size: .
v_call: TRBV10-3
cdr3_nt: TGTGCCATCAGTGCTCCCCTTCAAGAAAATAACGGGAGGGCCTTTTCAGATACGCAGTATTTT
cdr3_aa: CAISAPLQENNGRAFSDTQYF

j_call: TRBJ2-7
d_call: .
clone_size: .
v_call: TRBV28
cdr3_nt: TGTGCCAGCAGTTTTAGTCCACAGGCCTACGAGCAGTACTTC
cdr3_aa: CASSFSPQAYEQYF

j_call: TRBJ2-1
d_call: .
clone_size: .
v_call: TRBV28
cdr3_nt: TGTGCCAGCGCCGGGGATTACGTCAATGAGCAGTTCTTC
cdr3_aa: CASAGDYVNEQFF

j_call: TRBJ1-1
d_call: .
clone_size: .
v_call: TRBV28
cdr3_nt: TGTGCCAGCACCCCGGGACATAACACTGAAGCTTTCTTT
cdr3_aa: CASTPGHNTEAFF

j_call: TRBJ1-1
d_call: TRBD1
clone_size: .
v_call: TRBV11-2
cdr3_nt: TGTGCCAGCAGCTTAATGGACAGGGGAACTGAAGCTTTCTTT
cdr3_aa: CASSLMDRGTEAFF

j_call: TRBJ1-2
d_call: .
clone_size: .
v_call: TRBV28
cdr3_nt: TGTGCCAGCAGGATAGGACAGACCAATGGCTACACCTTC
cdr3_aa: CASRIGQTNGYTF

j_call: TRBJ2-6
d_call: TRBD1
clone_size: .
v_call: TRBV30
cdr3_nt: TGTGCCTGGCGGGACAGGGGGTCTGGGGCCAACGTCCTGACTTTC
cdr3_aa: CAWRDRGSGANVLTF

j_call: TRBJ1-2
d_call: TRBD1
clone_size: once
v_call: TRBV4-1
cdr3_nt: TGCGCCAGCAGCCAAGTTGGACAGGGCCTTTCTAACTATGGCTACACCTTC
cdr3_aa: CASSQVGQGLSNYGYTF

j_call: TRBJ2-7
d_call: TRBD2
clone_size: .
v_call: TRBV2
cdr3_nt: TGTGCCAGCGGCGGGACTAGCAATTACGAGCAGTACTTC
cdr3_aa: CASGGTSNYEQYF

j_call: TRBJ1-1
d_call: .
clone_size: .
v_call: TRBV24-1
cdr3_nt: TGTGCCACCAGGAACCCCGGGAACACTGAAGCTTTCTTT
cdr3_aa: CATRNPGNTEAFF

j_call: TRBJ2-7
d_call: TRBD2
clone_size: .
v_call: TRBV7-6
cdr3_nt: TGTGCCAGCAGCAAGGGACTAGCGGCCTACGAGCAGTACTTC
cdr3_aa: CASSKGLAAYEQYF

j_call: TRBJ1-5
d_call: .
clone_size: few
v_call: TRBV11-3
cdr3_nt: TGTGCCAGCACCCTGACAGGACATTTT
cdr3_aa: CASTLTGHF

j_call: TRBJ2-7
d_call: TRBD2
clone_size: .
v_call: TRBV9
cdr3_nt: TGTGCCAGCAGCGAAGGGACTAGCGGGACGTACGAGCAGTACTTC
cdr3_aa: CASSEGTSGTYEQYF

j_call: TRBJ2-2
d_call: .
clone_size: .
v_call: TRBV7-2
cdr3_nt: TGTGCCAGCAGCTTATATAACACCGGGGAGCTGTTTTTT
cdr3_aa: CASSLYNTGELFF

j_call: TRBJ1-3
d_call: .
clone_size: .
v_call: TRBV20-1
cdr3_nt: TGCAGTGCTAGCCCAGGAAACACCATATATTTT
cdr3_aa: CSASPGNTIYF

j_call: TRBJ1-1
d_call: .
clone_size: .
v_call: TRBV29-1
cdr3_nt: TGCAGCGTTGTATGGGGGCAGAACACTGAAGCTTTCTTT
cdr3_aa: CSVVWGQNTEAFF

j_call: TRBJ2-5
d_call: TRBD2
clone_size: .
v_call: TRBV9
cdr3_nt: TGTGCCAGCAGCGGTTGGAGTAGCGGGAGTGGAGGGACCCAGTACTTC
cdr3_aa: CASSGWSSGSGGTQYF

j_call: TRBJ2-2
d_call: TRBD1
clone_size: .
v_call: TRBV18
cdr3_nt: TGTGCCAGCTCACAACTACAGTTAACCGGGACAGGGGCCACCGGGGAGCTGTTTTTT
cdr3_aa: CASSQLQLTGTGATGELFF

j_call: TRBJ2-7
d_call: .
clone_size: .
v_call: TRBV4-2
cdr3_nt: TGTGCCAGCAGCCAGGAGCCTACCGGGACTTTTAGCTCCTACGAGCAGTACTTC
cdr3_aa: CASSQEPTGTFSSYEQYF

j_call: TRBJ1-6
d_call: .
clone_size: once
v_call: TRBV28
cdr3_nt: TGTGCCAGCAGTTTATCGGGGGGGAGGAGTTCACCCCTCCACTTT
cdr3_aa: CASSLSGGRSSPLHF

j_call: TRBJ2-3
d_call: TRBD2
clone_size: .
v_call: TRBV28
cdr3_nt: TGTGCCAGCAGTGACCAGGGACTAGCGGGCGGCACAGATACGCAGTATTTT
cdr3_aa: CASSDQGLAGGTDTQYF

j_call: TRBJ1-5
d_call: .
clone_size: .
v_call: TRBV27
cdr3_nt: TGTGCCAGCAACGCAGGGGCGAGCAATCAGCCCCAGCATTTT
cdr3_aa: CASNAGASNQPQHF

j_call: TRBJ1-1
d_call: .
clone_size: few
v_call: TRBV3-1/TRBV3-2
cdr3_nt: TGTGCCAGCAGGAGATCGAGGGTTACTGAAGCTTTCTTT
cdr3_aa: CASRRSRVTEAFF

j_call: TRBJ2-7
d_call: TRBD2
clone_size: many
v_call: TRBV27
cdr3_nt: TGTGCCAGCAGTTTACGAGCGGGAGCTTACGAGCAGTACTTC
cdr3_aa: CASSLRAGAYEQYF

j_call: TRBJ2-5
d_call: .
clone_size: .
v_call: TRBV28
cdr3_nt: TGTGCCAGCAGTCCCAGCGGGTTAGAGACCCAGTACTTC
cdr3_aa: CASSPSGLETQYF

j_call: TRBJ2-5
d_call: .
clone_size: .
v_call: TRBV10-1
cdr3_nt: TGCGCCAGCACCCCATGTGGTGCAGGCCGGTACCAAGAGACCCAGTACTTC
cdr3_aa: CASTPCGAGRYQETQYF

j_call: TRBJ2-7
d_call: TRBD2
clone_size: .
v_call: TRBV19
cdr3_nt: TGTGCCAGTAGTACAAAGGTCGGACTAGCGGGAATCTACGAGCAGTACTTC
cdr3_aa: CASSTKVGLAGIYEQYF

j_call: TRBJ2-6
d_call: TRBD1
clone_size: .
v_call: TRBV10-3
cdr3_nt: TGTGCCATCAGACAGGGGTCTGGGGCCAACGTCCTGACTTTC
cdr3_aa: CAIRQGSGANVLTF

j_call: TRBJ2-2
d_call: TRBD2
clone_size: .
v_call: TRBV15
cdr3_nt: TGTGCCACCAGCGAAGAGCGGGAGAGGAGCACCGGGGAGCTGTTTTTT
cdr3_aa: CATSEERERSTGELFF

j_call: TRBJ1-2
d_call: TRBD1
clone_size: .
v_call: TRBV7-2
cdr3_nt: TGTGCCAGCAGCTTAACGACAGGGAGCAACTATGGCTACACCTTC
cdr3_aa: CASSLTTGSNYGYTF

j_call: TRBJ2-3
d_call: TRBD2
clone_size: .
v_call: TRBV27
cdr3_nt: TGTGCCAGCAGTCACTTTACAGCGGGAGTAACAGATACGCAGTATTTT
cdr3_aa: CASSHFTAGVTDTQYF